This T cell receptor beta chain originates from a study of vaccination and CD4 T cells after COVID-19. The overall study: The stimulus for the cells was overlapping spike peptides derived from SARS-CoV-2, HCoV-NL63, HCoV-OC43 and HCoV-229E.

An Oncomine TCR Beta short-read assay was used to sequence the DNA from cultured CD4+ T cells. Once CD4+ T cells had been cultured, genomic DNA was extracted from them. Via MiXCR, TCRdb re-called the PCR reads, giving one row per CDR3 protein. Here the sample spans approximately 9,600 distinct CDR3 sequences, less than 45% being singletons. CDR1 and CDR2 (germline): MDHEN, SYDVKM. There are 16 residues in the CDR3. V lost 6 bases and J lost 1; bases outside the gene matches: 10. The treatment: approximately 10-day PBMC culture with coronavirus spike peptide pools or control peptides (ViraFEST assay). Researchers collected the unexposed donor's CD4+ T cells before the COVID-19 pandemic (2011-2018). Two million PBMCs per well were cultured with 7.5 to 10 IU/ml IL-2 and about 10 ug/ml peptide pools. On this clonotype: Antigen: not known.

Sequencing was done on a sample of CD4+ T cells from blood, cultured in vitro. The chain employs TRBV28 and TRBJ1-1; 8 bases match TRBD1. The clonotype comes from a human donor in good health. CDR3 residues: CASRPDWTGTNTEAFF. CDR3 in DNA: TGTGCCAGCAGACCTGATTGGACAGGGACGAACACTGAAGCTTTCTTT.